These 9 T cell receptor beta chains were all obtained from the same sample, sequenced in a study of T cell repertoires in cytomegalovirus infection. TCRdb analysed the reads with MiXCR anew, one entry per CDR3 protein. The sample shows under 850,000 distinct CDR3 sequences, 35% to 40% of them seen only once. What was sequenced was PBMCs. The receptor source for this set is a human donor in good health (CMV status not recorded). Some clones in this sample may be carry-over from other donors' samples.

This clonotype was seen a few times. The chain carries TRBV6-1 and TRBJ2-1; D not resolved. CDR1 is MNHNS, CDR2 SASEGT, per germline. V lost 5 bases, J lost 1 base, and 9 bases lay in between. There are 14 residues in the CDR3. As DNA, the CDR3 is TGTGCCAGCAGTCGAAGGGCATCCTACAATGAGCAGTTCTTC. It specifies CASSRRASYNEQFF.

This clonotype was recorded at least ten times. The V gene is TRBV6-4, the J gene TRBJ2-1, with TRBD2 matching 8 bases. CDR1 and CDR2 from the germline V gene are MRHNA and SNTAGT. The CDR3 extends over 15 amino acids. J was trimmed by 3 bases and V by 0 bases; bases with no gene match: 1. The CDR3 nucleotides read TGTGCCAGCAGTGACTCAGGGACTAGCTACAATGAGCAGTTCTTC. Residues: CASSDSGTSYNEQFF.

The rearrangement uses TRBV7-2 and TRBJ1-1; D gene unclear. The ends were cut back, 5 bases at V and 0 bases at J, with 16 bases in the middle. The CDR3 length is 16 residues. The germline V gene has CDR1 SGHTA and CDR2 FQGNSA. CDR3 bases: TGTGCCAGCAGCCCACCGGGCGTGAAGATGAACACTGAAGCTTTCTTT. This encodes CASSPPGVKMNTEAFF.

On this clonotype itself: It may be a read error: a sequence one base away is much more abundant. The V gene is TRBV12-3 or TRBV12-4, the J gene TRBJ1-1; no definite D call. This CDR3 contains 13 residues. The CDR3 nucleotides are TGTGCCAGCAGCTCCGGGAGAGCAACTGAAGATTTCTTT. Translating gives CASSSGRATEDFF.

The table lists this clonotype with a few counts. The CDR3 region has the DNA TGTGCCAGCAGGAAAACAGGGGCTGAAGCTTTCTTT. Protein product: CASRKTGAEAFF. This chain joins TRBV12-3 or TRBV12-4 and TRBJ1-1; 7 positions match TRBD1. The CDR3 is 12 amino acids. Trimming at V came to 6 bases and at J to 6 bases, leaving 4 bases not matched to a gene.

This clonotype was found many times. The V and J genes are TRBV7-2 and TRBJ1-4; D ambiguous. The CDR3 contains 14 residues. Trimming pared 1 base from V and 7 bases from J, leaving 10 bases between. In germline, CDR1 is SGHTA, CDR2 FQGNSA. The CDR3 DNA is TGTGCCAGCAGCTTAGGGCAGTTGGGTGAAAAACTGTTTTTT. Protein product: CASSLGQLGEKLFF. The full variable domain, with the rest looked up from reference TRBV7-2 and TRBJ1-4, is GAGVSQSPSNKVTEKGKDVELRCDPISGHTALYWYRQSLGQGLEFLIYFQGNSAPDKSGLPSDRFSAERTGGSVSTLTIQRTQQEDSAVYLCASSLGQLGEKLFFGSGTQLSVL.

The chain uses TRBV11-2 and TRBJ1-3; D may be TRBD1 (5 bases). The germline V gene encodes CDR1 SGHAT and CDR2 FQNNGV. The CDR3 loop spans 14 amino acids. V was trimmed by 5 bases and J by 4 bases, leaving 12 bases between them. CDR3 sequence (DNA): TGTGCCAGCAGCCAAAACAGGAAAGGAAACACCATATATTTT. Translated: CASSQNRKGNTIYF.

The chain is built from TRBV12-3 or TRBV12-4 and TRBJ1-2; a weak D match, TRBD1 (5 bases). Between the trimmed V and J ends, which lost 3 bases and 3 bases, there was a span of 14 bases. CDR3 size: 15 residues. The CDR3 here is CASSFVFPGHYGYTF. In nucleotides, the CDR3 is TGTGCCAGCAGTTTCGTTTTCCCAGGGCACTATGGCTACACCTTC.

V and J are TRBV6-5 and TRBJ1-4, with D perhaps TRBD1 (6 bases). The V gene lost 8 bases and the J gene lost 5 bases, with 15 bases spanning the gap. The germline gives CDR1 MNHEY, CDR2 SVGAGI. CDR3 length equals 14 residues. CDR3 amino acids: CASRPGGLNEKLFF. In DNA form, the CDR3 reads TGTGCCAGCCGCCCCGGGGGGCTAAATGAAAAACTGTTTTTT.